This T cell receptor beta chain was recovered during a study of Graves' ophthalmopathy and Graves' hyperthyroidism listed by TCRdb under 2018. Describing the broader study: Peripheral blood was collected at initial diagnosis, before any treatment. TCR beta repertoire signatures were used to distinguish Graves' ophthalmopathy from Graves' hyperthyroidism and to predict progression to ophthalmopathy. In total, around 140 blood samples were TCR-sequenced: under 45 ophthalmopathy, around 75 hyperthyroidism and some 17 hyperthyroidism-to-ophthalmopathy patients. A discovery set of about a hundred patients (43 ophthalmopathy, just over 55 stable hyperthyroidism) was enrolled to explore V-J signatures distinguishing ophthalmopathy from hyperthyroidism. The independent validation cohort included approximately 19 hyperthyroidism patients plus 17 patients who later progressed from hyperthyroidism to ophthalmopathy. In more than five hyperthyroidism patients, T-cell repertoires of thyroid tissue and blood were compared. After sampling, hyperthyroidism patients received methimazole starting at 30 mg daily, and ophthalmopathy patients received high-dose intravenous methylprednisolone. For training and testing, the 100 or so patients in the discovery cohort were randomly divided in a 7:3 ratio.

TCR beta CDR3 regions were amplified from RNA transcripts for repertoire sequencing. The first round was an RT-PCR using HTBI primers with the Qiagen OneStep RT-PCR kit, and this first round was followed by a second-round multiplex PCR, then size selection and purification. The libraries underwent paired-end sequencing with 100 bp reads on an Illumina HiSeq2000. The source study handled its data this way. SOAPnuke was used to process the reads, removing any read that contained adapters or uncalled bases, had a mean Phred below 15, or lacked an exact match to the constant primer or identifier. COPE v1.2.5 was used to merge high-quality paired reads. Each unique nucleotide sequence was treated as a clonotype, and MiTCR v1.1 was used to align the clonotypes to the IMGT TRB V, D and J references. Only V-J combinations with frequency above 0.0001 were analysed, covering around 99% of repertoires. A TCR clonal expansion and chaos score per V-J combination was defined as the ratio of F50 clonal expansion to chaos observed in the TCRdist matrix. Welch's t-statistics and random forest were used to reduce features to about 13 V-J combinations, which were fed into a naive Bayes classifier. The Morisita-Horn index was used to measure how similar the thyroid and blood repertoires were. The public reads were reprocessed in TCRdb via fastp at Q25 and MiXCR, keeping in-frame beta chains. Under each unique CDR3 protein, matching rows form one entry showing the most common genes and DNA. The V and J calls were determined by TCRdb, not by the authors. The sample table records hundreds of thousands of distinct CDR3 sequences; about 24% of these occur just once. Approximately 7% of the sample rests with the top ten.

A patient counted as having stable hyperthyroidism if there was no progression to ophthalmopathy within 18 months of follow-up. Hyperthyroidism patients were newly diagnosed, were aged 18 to 65 years, and had a disease duration under 2 months. Anyone with other autoimmune diseases, uncontrolled infections, pregnancy or lactation was excluded from the study. Diagnosis relied on clinical symptoms, serum thyroxine, TRAb, thyroid ultrasound and orbital computed tomography. Using Ficoll-Paque density gradient centrifugation, PBMCs were isolated from over 8.5 ml of fresh peripheral blood. Total RNA was extracted using Trizol reagent, and RNA quality was checked on an Agilent 2100 Bioanalyzer. Summary of the overall study and its limitations: Among expanded thyroid clonotypes with frequency above 0.001, most also showed up in blood, which suggests that blood repertoires may reflect the thyroid immune response. No statistical method was used to set the sample size in advance, and the investigators knew which group each participant was assigned to. In cross-validation, the 13-signature model distinguished ophthalmopathy from stable hyperthyroidism with approximately 90% sensitivity and approximately 81% specificity, while in the test set the corresponding values were 80% and 75%. In validation, the model predicted ophthalmopathy progression with 55% to 71% sensitivity and approximately 75% specificity; 12 predicted patients were CT-confirmed with GO in a median of about 7.1 months.

The CDR3 numbers 13 residues from cysteine through phenylalanine. Here the CDR3 DNA is all that survives: 39 bases in frame from base 1. CDR1 and CDR2 are read off the germline V gene as SGHVS and FQNEAQ. V and J lose 5 bases and 2 bases, and a span of 7 bases separates them. Ten or more counts support this clonotype. The clone's antigen remains unknown. No qualities accompany the bases; no much larger clone lies one base away. The chain couples TRBV7-8 to TRBJ1-3, with the D gene uncertain. The specimen was peripheral blood. The TCR comes from a woman aged 18 to 35 with stable Graves' hyperthyroidism. Some clones in this sample may be carry-over from other donors' samples. Donor details come from another sample of the same person, matched by shared clones. This receptor carries the CDR3 CASSPDTGNTIYF. The base sequence is TGTGCCAGCAGCCCAGACACTGGAAACACCATATATTTT. Reference TRBV7-8 and TRBJ1-3 proteins supply the regions before and after the CDR3; the full variable domain is: GAGVSQSPRYKVAKRGQDVALRCDPISGHVSLFWYQQALGQGPEFLTYFQNEAQLDKSGLPSDRFFAERPEGSVSTLKIQRTQQEDSAVYLCASSPDTGNTIYFGEGSWLTVV.